Below, one T cell receptor (beta chain) is given with its context. What it recognizes is unknown. CDR1 and CDR2 (germline): MGHRA, YSYEKL. The CDR3 contains 16 residues. Losses at the gene ends were 7 bases for V and 5 bases for J; bases not matched to a gene: 14. The data were obtained in a study of T cell responses to AZD1222 COVID-19 vaccine. Here immunoSEQ multiplex PCR was the method, and the copy in TCRdb shows in-frame clones only, minus some. The table records roughly 120,000 clones, approximately 85% of them present only once. Study-wide results and limits: Baseline seropositivity occurred in only 5 to 7 AZD1222 recipients.

The sequencing here drew on peripheral blood, taken 28 days after the second AZD1222 dose. V usage is TRBV4-1 and J usage is TRBJ1-5; 7 nucleotides match TRBD1. The clonotype was recovered from an adult who received the AZD1222 COVID-19 vaccine. The CDR3 loop is CASTPTGPVTDQPQHF. The DNA of the CDR3 is TGCGCCAGCACCCCGACAGGGCCCGTCACGGATCAGCCCCAGCATTTT.